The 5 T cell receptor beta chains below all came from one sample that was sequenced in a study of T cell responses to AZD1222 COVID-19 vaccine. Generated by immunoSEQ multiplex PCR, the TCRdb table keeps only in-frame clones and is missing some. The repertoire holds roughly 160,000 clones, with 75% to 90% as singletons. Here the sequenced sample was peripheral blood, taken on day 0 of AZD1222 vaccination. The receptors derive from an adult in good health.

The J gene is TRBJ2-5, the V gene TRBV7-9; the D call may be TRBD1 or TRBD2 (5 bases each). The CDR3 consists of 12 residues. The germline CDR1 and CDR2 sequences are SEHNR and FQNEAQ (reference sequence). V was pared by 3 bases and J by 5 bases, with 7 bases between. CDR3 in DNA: TGTGCCAGCAGCTTGGGGGATGAGACCCAGTACTTC. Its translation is CASSLGDETQYF.

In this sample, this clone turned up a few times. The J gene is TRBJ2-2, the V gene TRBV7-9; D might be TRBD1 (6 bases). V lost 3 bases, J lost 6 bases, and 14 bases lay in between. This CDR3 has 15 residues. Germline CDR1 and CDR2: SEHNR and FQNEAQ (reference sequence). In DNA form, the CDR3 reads TGTGCCAGCAGCTTGAGGCAGGGGAAACCCGGGGAGCTGTTTTTT. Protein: CASSLRQGKPGELFF.

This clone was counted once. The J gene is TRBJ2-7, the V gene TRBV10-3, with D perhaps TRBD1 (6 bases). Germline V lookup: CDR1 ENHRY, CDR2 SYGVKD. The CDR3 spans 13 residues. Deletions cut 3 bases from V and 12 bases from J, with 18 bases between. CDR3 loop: CAISDGEQGLLYF. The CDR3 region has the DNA TGTGCCATCAGTGATGGGGAACAGGGCCTTTTGTACTTC.

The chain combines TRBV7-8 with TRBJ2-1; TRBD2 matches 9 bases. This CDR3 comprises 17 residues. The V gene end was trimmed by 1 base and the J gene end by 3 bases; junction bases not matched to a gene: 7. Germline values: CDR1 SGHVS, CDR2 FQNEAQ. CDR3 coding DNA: TGTGCCAGCAGCTTAGGGACTAGCGACATGATCTACAATGAGCAGTTCTTC. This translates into CASSLGTSDMIYNEQFF.

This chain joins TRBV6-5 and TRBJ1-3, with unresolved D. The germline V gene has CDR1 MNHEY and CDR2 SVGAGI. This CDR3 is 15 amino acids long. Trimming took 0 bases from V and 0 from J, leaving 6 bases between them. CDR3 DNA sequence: TGTGCCAGCAGTTACTCTGCGGACTCTGGAAACACCATATATTTT. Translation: CASSYSADSGNTIYF.